This T cell receptor (beta chain) was identified in a study of regulatory T cells in long-lasting Graves disease. Overall study: Graves' disease counted as persistent after over 5 years of antithyroid drugs with positive TSH receptor antibodies.

Time point specified: persistent/refractory GD, antithyroid drugs over 5 years with positive TRAb. PBMC-extracted RNA yielded the TCR library. Collection of peripheral blood (about 8.8 milliliters) was done using EDTA tubes. CDR3 regions were amplified by Arm-PCR using iRepertoire HTBI primers to build TCR beta libraries. TCRdb fed the multiplex PCR reads into MiXCR, producing one record per CDR3 protein. The table lists around 500,000 distinct CDR3 sequences, less than 25% of them singletons. Germline CDR1 and CDR2: LGHDT and YNNKEL (reference sequence). CDR3 length: 18 amino acids. J lost 4 bases, V lost 0 bases, and 8 bases had no gene match. Study-wide results and limits: Examination was confined to peripheral blood, excluding thyroid tissue. Preferential use of TRBV28, TRBJ1-2 and TRBJ2-5 was seen in persistent disease.

As to this clonotype: Antigen specificity is unknown.

The chain carries TRBV3-1 and TRBJ2-4; the match to TRBD2 covers 11 bases. This sequence was found in a female donor with Graves disease. This specimen consisted of peripheral blood mononuclear cells (PBMCs), obtained when the disease was refractory, from a patient treated with antithyroid drugs. CDR3 bases: TGTGCCAGCAGCCAAGAAACGGTTAGCGGGAGGGTGAAAAACATTCAGTACTTC. Protein: CASSQETVSGRVKNIQYF. Full variable domain (rest looked up from reference TRBV3-1 and TRBJ2-4): DTAVSQTPKYLVTQMGNDKSIKCEQNLGHDTMYWYKQDSKKFLKIMFSYNNKELIINETVPNRFSPKSPDKAHLNLHINSLELGDSAVYFCASSQETVSGRVKNIQYFGAGTRLSVL.